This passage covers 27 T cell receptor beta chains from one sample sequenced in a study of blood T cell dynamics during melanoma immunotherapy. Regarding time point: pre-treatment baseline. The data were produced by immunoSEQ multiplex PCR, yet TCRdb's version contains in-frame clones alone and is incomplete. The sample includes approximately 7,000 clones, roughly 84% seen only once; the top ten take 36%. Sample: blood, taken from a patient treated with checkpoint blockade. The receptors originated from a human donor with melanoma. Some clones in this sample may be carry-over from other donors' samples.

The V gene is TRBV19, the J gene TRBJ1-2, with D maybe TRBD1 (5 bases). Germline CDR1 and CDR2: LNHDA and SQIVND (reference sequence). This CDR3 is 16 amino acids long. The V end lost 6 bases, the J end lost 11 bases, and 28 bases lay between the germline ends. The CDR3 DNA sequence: TGTGCCAGTAGACCTCGGGGCCAATCGATGTATACTCGGTACACCTTC. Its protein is CASRPRGQSMYTRYTF.

The CDR3: CASRIEEYEQYF. DNA for the CDR3: TGCGCCAGCAGAATAGAGGAGTACGAGCAGTACTTC. V is TRBV5-1 and J is TRBJ2-7; D unclear. Germline values: CDR1 SGHRS, CDR2 YFSETQ. V was clipped by 5 bases and J by 4 bases, with 10 bases between them. This CDR3 comprises 12 residues.

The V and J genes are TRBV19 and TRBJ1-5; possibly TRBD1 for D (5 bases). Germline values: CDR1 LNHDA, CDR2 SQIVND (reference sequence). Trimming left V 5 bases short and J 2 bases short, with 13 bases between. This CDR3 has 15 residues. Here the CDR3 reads CASSVGVGRNQPQHF. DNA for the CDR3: TGTGCCAGTAGTGTAGGGGTTGGTCGCAATCAGCCCCAGCATTTT.

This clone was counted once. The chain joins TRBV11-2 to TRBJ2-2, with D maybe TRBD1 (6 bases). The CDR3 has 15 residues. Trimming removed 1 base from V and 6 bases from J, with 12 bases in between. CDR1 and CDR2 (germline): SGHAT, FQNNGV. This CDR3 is CASSLVGGFSGELFF. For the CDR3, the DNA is TGTGCCAGCAGCTTAGTTGGGGGCTTCTCCGGGGAGCTGTTTTTT.

The CDR3, as DNA: TGCAGCGTTGCCGCATCAGTGCAGTTCTTC. It translates to CSVAASVQFF. The chain has TRBV29-1 and TRBJ2-1; D not certain. Germline assignment: CDR1 SQVTM and CDR2 ANQGSEA. The CDR3 is made up of 10 amino acids. V was cut by 4 bases and J by 12 bases, with 10 bases left in between.

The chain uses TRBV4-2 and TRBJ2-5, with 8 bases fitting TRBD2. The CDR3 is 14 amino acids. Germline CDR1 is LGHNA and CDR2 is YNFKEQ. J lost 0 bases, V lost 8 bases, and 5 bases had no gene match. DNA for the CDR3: TGTGCCAGCGGAAGCGGGGGCGACCAAGAGACCCAGTACTTC. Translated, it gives CASGSGGDQETQYF.

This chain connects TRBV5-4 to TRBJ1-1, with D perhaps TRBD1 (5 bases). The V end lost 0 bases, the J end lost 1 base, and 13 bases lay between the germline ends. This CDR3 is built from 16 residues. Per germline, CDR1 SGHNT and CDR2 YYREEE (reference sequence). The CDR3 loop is CASSLGGVGGNTEAFF. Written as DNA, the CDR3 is TGTGCCAGCAGCTTGGGAGGGGTTGGGGGGAACACTGAAGCTTTCTTT.

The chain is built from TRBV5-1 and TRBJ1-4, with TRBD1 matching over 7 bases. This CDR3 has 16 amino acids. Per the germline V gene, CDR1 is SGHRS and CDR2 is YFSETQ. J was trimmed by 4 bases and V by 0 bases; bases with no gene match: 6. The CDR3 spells CASSLAGRQGNEKLFF. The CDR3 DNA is TGCGCCAGCAGCTTGGCCGGTCGACAGGGTAATGAAAAACTGTTTTTT.

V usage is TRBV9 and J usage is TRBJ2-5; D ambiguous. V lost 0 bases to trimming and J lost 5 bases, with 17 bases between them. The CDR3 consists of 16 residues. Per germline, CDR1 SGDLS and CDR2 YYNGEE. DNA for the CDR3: TGTGCCAGCAGCGTAGATAGTCAAGCGTTCGGGGAGACCCAGTACTTC. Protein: CASSVDSQAFGETQYF.

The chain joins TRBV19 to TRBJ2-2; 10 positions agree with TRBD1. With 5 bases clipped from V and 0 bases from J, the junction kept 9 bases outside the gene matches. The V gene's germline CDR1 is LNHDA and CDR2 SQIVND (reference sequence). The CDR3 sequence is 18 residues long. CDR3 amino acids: CASSPIRTGGSNTGELFF. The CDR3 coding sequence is TGTGCCAGTAGTCCAATAAGGACAGGGGGTTCGAACACCGGGGAGCTGTTTTTT.

CDR3: CASSLGGGPYEQYF. DNA for the CDR3: TGTGCCAGCAGCTTAGGGGGAGGCCCCTACGAGCAGTACTTC. The rearrangement uses TRBV7-2 and TRBJ2-7; the D gene is possibly TRBD2 (6 bases). V lost 1 base, J lost 2 bases, and 9 bases lay in between. Germline loops: CDR1 SGHTA, CDR2 FQGNSA. The CDR3 is 14 amino acids.

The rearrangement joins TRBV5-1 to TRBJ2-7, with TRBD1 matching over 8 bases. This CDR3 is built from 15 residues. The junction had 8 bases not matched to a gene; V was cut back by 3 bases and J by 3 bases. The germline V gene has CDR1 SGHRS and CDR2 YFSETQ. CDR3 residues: CASSSHRDRNYEQYF. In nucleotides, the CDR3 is TGCGCCAGCAGCTCTCACCGGGACAGGAACTACGAGCAGTACTTC.

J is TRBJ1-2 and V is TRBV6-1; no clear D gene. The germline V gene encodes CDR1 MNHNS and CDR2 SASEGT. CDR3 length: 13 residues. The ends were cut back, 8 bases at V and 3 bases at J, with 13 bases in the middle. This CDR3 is CASWAVGDYGYTF. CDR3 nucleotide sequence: TGTGCCAGCTGGGCCGTCGGGGACTATGGCTACACCTTC.

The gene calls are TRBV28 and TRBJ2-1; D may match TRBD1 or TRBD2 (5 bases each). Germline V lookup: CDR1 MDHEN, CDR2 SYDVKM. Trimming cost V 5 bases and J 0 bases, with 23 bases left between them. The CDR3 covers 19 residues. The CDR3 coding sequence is TGTGCCAGCAGTCCACCCCCGTTGGGGGAAAGAGGCTCCTACAATGAGCAGTTCTTC. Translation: CASSPPPLGERGSYNEQFF.

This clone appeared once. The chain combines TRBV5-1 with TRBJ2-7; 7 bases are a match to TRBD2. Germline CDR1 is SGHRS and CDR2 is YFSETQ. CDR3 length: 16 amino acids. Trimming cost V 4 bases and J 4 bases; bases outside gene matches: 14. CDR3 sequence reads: CASSPEGGSNPYEQYF. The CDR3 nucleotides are TGCGCCAGCAGCCCGGAAGGCGGGAGCAATCCTTACGAGCAGTACTTC.

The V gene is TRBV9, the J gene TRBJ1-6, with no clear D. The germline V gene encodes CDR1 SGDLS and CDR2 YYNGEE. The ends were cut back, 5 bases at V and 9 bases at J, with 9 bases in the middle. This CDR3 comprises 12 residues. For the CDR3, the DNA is TGTGCCAGCAGGGATGATGGTTCACCCCTCCACTTT. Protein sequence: CASRDDGSPLHF. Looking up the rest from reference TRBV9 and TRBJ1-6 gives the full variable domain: DSGVTQTPKHLITATGQRVTLRCSPRSGDLSVYWYQQSLDQGLQFLIQYYNGEERAKGNILERFSAQQFPDLHSELNLSSLELGDSALYFCASRDDGSPLHFGNGTRLTVT.

The DNA of the CDR3 is TGTGCCTGGACAACTGGGGCCAACGTCCTGACTTTC. Protein sequence: CAWTTGANVLTF. The chain is built from TRBV30 and TRBJ2-6; D is undetermined. CDR1 is GTSNPN, CDR2 SVGIG, per germline (reference sequence). The CDR3 spans 12 residues. Trimming pared 4 bases from V and 2 bases from J, leaving 3 bases between.

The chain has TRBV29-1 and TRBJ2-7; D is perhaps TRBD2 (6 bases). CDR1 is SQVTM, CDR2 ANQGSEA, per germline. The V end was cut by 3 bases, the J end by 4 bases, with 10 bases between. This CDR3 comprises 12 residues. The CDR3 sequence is CSVDVGRYEQYF. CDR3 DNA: TGCAGCGTTGATGTAGGGAGGTACGAGCAGTACTTC.

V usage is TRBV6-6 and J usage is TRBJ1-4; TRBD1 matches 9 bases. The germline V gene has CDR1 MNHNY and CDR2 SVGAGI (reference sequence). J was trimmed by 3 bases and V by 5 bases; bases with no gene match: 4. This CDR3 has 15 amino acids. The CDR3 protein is CASSRTGVPNEKLFF. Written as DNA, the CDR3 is TGTGCCAGCAGTAGGACAGGGGTCCCTAATGAAAAACTGTTTTTT.

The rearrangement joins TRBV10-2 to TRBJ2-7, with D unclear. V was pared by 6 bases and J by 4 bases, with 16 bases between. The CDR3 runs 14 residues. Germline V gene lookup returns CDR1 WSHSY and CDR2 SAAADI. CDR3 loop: CASRTFKGRYEQYF. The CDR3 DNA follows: TGCGCCAGCAGGACCTTCAAAGGGCGGTACGAGCAGTACTTC.

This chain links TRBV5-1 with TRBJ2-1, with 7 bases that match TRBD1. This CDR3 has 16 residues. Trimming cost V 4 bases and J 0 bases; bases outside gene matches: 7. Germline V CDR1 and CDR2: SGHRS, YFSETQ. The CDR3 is CASSPGTAYSYNEQFF. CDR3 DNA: TGCGCCAGCAGCCCCGGGACAGCCTACTCCTACAATGAGCAGTTCTTC.

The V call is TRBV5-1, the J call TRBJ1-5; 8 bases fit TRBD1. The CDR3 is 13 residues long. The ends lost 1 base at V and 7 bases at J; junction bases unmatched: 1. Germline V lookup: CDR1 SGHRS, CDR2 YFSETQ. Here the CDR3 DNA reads TGCGCCAGCAGCTTGTCAGGGGGCCAGCCCCAGCATTTT. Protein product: CASSLSGGQPQHF.

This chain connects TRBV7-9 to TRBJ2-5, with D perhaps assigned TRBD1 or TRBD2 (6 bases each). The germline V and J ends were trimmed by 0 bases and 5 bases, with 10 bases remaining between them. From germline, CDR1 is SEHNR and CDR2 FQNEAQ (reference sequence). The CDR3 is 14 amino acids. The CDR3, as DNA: TGTGCCAGCAGCTTAGCTCCGGGGGCGGAGACCCAGTACTTC. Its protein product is CASSLAPGAETQYF.

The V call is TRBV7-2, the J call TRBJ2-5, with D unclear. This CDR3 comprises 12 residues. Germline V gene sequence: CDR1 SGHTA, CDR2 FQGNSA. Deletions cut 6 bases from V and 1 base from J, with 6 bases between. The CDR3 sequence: CASSWGQETQYF. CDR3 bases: TGTGCCAGCAGTTGGGGCCAAGAGACCCAGTACTTC.

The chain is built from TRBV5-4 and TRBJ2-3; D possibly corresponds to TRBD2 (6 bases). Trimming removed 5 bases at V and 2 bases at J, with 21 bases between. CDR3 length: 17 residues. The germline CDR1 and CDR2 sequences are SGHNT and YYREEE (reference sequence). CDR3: CASRLGTGRKPTDTQYF. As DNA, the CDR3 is TGTGCCAGCAGACTGGGGACTGGAAGAAAGCCCACAGATACGCAGTATTTT.

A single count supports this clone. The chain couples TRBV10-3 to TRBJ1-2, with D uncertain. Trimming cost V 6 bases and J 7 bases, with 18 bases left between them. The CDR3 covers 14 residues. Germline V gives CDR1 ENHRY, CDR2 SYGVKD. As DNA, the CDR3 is TGTGCCATCAGCCCAACCGGGGAGGTGAGTGGCTACACCTTC. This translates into CAISPTGEVSGYTF.

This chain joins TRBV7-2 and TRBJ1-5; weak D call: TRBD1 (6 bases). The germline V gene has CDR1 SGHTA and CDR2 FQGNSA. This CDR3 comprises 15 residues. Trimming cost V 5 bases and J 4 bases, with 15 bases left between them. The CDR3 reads CASSPLGGANQPQHF. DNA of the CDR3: TGTGCCAGCAGCCCCTTGGGGGGCGCGAATCAGCCCCAGCATTTT. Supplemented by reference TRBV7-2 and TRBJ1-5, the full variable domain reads GAGVSQSPSNKVTEKGKDVELRCDPISGHTALYWYRQSLGQGLEFLIYFQGNSAPDKSGLPSDRFSAERTGGSVSTLTIQRTQQEDSAVYLCASSPLGGANQPQHFGDGTRLSIL.